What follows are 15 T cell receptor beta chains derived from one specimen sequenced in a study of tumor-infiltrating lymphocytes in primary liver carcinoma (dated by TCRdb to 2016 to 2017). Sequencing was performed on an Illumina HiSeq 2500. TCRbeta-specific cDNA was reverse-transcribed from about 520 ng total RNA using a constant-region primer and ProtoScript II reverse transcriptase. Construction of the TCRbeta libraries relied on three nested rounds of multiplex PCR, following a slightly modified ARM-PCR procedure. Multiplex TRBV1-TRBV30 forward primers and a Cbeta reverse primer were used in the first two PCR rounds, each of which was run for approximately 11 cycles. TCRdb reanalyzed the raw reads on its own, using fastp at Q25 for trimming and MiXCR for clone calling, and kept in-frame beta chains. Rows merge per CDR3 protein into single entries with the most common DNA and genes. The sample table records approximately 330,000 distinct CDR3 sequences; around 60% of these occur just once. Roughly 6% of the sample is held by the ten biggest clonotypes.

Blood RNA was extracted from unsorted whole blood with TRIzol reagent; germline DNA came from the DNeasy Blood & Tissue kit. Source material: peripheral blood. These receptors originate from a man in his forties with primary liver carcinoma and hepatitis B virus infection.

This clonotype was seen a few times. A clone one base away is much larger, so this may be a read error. CDR3 coding DNA: TGCAGCGTTGCTACGCCGACCAACGAGCAGTACTTC. Its protein product is CSVATPTNEQYF. The V call is TRBV29-1, the J call TRBJ2-7, with unresolved D. Germline CDR1 is SQVTM and CDR2 is ANQGSEA. Trimming pared 4 bases from V and 5 bases from J, leaving 12 bases between. This CDR3 spans 12 amino acids.

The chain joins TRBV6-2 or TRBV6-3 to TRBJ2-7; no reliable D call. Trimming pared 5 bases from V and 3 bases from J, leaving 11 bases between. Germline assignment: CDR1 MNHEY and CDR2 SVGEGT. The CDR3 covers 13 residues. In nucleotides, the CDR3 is TGTGCCAGCAGTATCGCGGACGGCTACGAGCAGTACTTC. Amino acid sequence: CASSIADGYEQYF.

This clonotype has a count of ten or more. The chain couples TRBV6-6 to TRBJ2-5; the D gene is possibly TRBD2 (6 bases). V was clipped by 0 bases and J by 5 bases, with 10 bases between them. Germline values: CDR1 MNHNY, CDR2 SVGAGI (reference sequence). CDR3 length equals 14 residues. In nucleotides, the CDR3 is TGTGCCAGCAGTTACTCGGGACTTGACGAGACCCAGTACTTC. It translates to CASSYSGLDETQYF.

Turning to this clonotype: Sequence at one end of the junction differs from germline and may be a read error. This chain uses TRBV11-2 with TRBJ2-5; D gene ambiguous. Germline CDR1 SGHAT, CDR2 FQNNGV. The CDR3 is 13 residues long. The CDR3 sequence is CVSSFGLQETQYF. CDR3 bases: TGTGTCAGCAGCTTTGGTCTCCAAGAGACTCAGTACTTC.

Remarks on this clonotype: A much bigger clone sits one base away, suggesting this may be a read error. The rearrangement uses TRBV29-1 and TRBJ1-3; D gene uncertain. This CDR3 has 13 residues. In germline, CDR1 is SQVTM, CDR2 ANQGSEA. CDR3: CRATPSSSNTIYF. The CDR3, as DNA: TGCAGGGCCACCCCCTCCTCCAGTAACACCATATATTTT.

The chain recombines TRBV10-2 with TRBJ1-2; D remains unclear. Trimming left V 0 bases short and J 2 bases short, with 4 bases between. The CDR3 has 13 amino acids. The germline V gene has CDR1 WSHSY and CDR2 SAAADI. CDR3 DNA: TGCGCCAGCAGTGAGTCTGGGAACTATGGCTACACCTTC. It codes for CASSESGNYGYTF.

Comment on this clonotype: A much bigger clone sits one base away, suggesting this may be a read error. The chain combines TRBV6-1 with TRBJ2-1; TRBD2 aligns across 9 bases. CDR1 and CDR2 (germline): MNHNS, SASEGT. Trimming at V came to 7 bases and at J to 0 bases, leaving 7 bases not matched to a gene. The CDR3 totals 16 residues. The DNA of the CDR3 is TGTGCCAGCAATGTAGATAGCGGGAGCTCCTACAATGAGCAGTTCTTC. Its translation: CASNVDSGSSYNEQFF.

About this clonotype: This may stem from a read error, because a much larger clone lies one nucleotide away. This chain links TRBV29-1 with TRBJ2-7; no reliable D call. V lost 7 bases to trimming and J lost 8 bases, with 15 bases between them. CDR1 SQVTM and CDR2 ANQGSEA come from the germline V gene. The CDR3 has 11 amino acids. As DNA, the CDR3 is TGCAGCGCCGCGACGGTGGGCAAGCAGTACTTC. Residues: CSAATVGKQYF.

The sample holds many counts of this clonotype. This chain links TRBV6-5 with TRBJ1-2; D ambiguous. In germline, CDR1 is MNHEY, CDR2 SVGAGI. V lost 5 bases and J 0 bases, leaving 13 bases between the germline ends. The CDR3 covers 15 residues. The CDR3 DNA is TGTGCCAGCAGTAGGGCACCGGAGGCTAACTATGGCTACACCTTC. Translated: CASSRAPEANYGYTF.

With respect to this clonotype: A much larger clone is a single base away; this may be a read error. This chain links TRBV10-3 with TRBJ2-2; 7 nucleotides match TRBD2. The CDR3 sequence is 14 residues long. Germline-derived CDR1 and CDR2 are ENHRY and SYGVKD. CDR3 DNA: TGTGTCATCAGTTCGGGAGGGAACACCGGGGAGCTGTTTTTT. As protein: CVISSGGNTGELFF.

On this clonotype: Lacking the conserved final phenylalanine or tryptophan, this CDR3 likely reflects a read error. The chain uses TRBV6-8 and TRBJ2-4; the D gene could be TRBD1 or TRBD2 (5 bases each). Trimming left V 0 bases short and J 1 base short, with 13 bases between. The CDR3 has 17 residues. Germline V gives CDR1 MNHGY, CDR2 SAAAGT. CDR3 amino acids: CASSYSGTAAAKNIQYV. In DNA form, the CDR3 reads TGTGCCAGCAGTTACTCAGGGACGGCTGCGGCCAAAAACATTCAGTACGTC.

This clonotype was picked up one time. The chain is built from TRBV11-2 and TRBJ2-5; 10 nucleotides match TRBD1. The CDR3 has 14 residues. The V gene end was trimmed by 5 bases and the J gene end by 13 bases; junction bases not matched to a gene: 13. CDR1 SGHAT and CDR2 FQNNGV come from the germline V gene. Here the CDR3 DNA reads TGTGCCAGCAGCCGGGACAGGGGATCAGAGAGCCGGTACTTC. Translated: CASSRDRGSESRYF.

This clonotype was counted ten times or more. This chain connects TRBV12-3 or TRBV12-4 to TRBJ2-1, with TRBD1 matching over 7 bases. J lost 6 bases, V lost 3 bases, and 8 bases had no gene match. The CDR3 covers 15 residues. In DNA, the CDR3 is TGTGCCAGCAGTTTCGGGACAGCGAACCTCAATGAGCAGTTCTTC. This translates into CASSFGTANLNEQFF.

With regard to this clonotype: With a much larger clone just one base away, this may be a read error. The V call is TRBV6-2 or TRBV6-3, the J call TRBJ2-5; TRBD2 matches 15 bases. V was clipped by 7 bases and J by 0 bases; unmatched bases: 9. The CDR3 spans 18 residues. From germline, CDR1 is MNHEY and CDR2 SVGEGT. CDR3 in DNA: TGTGCCAGCACCGGACTAGCGGGAGGGCTTGGACACCAAGAGACCCAGTACTTC. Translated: CASTGLAGGLGHQETQYF.

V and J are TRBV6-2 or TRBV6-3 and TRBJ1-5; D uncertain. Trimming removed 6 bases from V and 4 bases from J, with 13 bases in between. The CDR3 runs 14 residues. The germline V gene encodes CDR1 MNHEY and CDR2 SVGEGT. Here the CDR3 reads CASSPMLINQPQHF. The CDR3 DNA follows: TGTGCCAGCAGCCCCATGTTGATAAATCAGCCCCAGCATTTT.